The sequence of this TCR beta chain was determined in a study of blood T cell repertoires in COVID-19. As for the study in general: Samples representing acute and convalescent COVID-19 were sourced from the United States, Italy and Spain. The cDNA or gDNA used as material had been derived from T cells, B-cell-depleted T cells, or PBMCs.

Original processing methods: The assay estimated nucleated cells by amplifying reference gene primers. Profiling relied on immunoSEQ multiplex PCR, and the TCRdb table lists in-frame clones only, not all of them. V, J and clone size are taken as reported in that table, and D and trimming were inferred from the DNA itself. There are fewer than 350,000 clones in the sample; 81% occur only once, and under 3% lies in the top ten. This CDR3 region has 14 residues. CDR1 is SGHRS, CDR2 YFSETQ, per germline. Germline trimming cut 4 bases from V and 3 bases from J; bases unmatched to any gene: 5. Sequenced input: peripheral blood. The origin of this receptor is an older woman with active or convalescent COVID-19. This chain connects TRBV5-1 to TRBJ2-7; TRBD1 matches at 9 bases. The CDR3 sequence: CASSTDRGNYEQYF. CDR3 DNA: TGCGCCAGCAGCACAGACAGGGGGAACTACGAGCAGTACTTC. Filled out from reference TRBV5-1 and TRBJ2-7, the complete variable domain reads KAGVTQTPRYLIKTRGQQVTLSCSPISGHRSVSWYQQTPGQGLQFLFEYFSETQRNKGNFPGRFSGRQFSNSRSEMNVSTLELGDSALYLCASSTDRGNYEQYFGPGTRLTVT.